The 18 T cell receptor beta chains reported below all come from one sample, sequenced in a study of vaccination effects on CD4 cells after COVID-19. Sequencing was preceded by expansion of antigen-specific CD4+ T cells with viral peptide pools in the ViraFEST assay. Around day 10 of culture, CD4+ T cells were separated out. Absence of prior SARS-CoV-2 infection characterized the vaccine recipients, who showed negative nucleocapsid antibodies. This table comes from immunoSEQ multiplex PCR, and its TCRdb copy is limited to in-frame clones, with some not included. This sample has about 43,000 clones, with roughly 79% found just once. No antigen has been identified for these receptors. This specimen was CD4+ T cells from PBMCs cultured with SARS-CoV-2 spike peptides, taken before COVID-19 vaccination. The receptors shown here come from a human donor who received a COVID-19 vaccine.

The J gene is TRBJ2-3, the V gene TRBV11-2; 13 bases map to TRBD2. J lost 5 bases, V lost 1 base, and 12 bases had no gene match. CDR3 size: 19 residues. Per germline, CDR1 SGHAT and CDR2 FQNNGV. The CDR3 spells CASSLGLPLTSGGIDTQYF. CDR3 sequence (DNA): TGTGCCAGCAGCTTAGGGCTTCCTTTGACTAGCGGGGGGATAGATACGCAGTATTTT. Filled out from reference TRBV11-2 and TRBJ2-3, the complete variable domain reads EAGVAQSPRYKIIEKRQSVAFWCNPISGHATLYWYQQILGQGPKLLIQFQNNGVVDDSQLPKDRFSAERLKGVDSTLKIQPAKLEDSAVYLCASSLGLPLTSGGIDTQYFGPGTRLTVL.

The gene calls are TRBV2 and TRBJ2-5; TRBD1 agrees at 7 bases. Per germline, CDR1 SNHLY and CDR2 FYNNEI. The V segment lost 3 bases and the J segment 4 bases; nucleotides outside the gene matches: 8. The length of the CDR3 is 15 residues. CDR3 DNA sequence: TGTGCCAGCAGTGACGGCAGGGGGTATCGAGAGACCCAGTACTTC. The encoded protein is CASSDGRGYRETQYF.

The chain is built from TRBV6-5 and TRBJ1-5; the D gene is possibly TRBD1 (6 bases). The CDR3 runs 14 residues. The germline CDR1 and CDR2 sequences are MNHEY and SVGAGI. With 7 bases removed from V and 6 bases from J, the gap between germline ends came to 16 bases. The CDR3 region is CASISQGPGQPQHF. As DNA, the CDR3 is TGTGCCAGCATTTCACAGGGTCCGGGTCAGCCCCAGCATTTT.

The chain links TRBV10-2 to TRBJ2-1; either TRBD1 or TRBD2 may supply D (6 bases each). V was clipped by 7 bases and J by 8 bases, with 21 bases between them. The CDR3 is 15 residues long. Germline-derived CDR1 and CDR2 are WSHSY and SAAADI. The CDR3 protein is CASKIRGGGSDEQFF. The CDR3 DNA sequence: TGCGCCAGCAAAATCAGGGGAGGTGGGTCAGATGAGCAGTTCTTC.

The rearrangement joins TRBV30 to TRBJ1-4, with 9 bases that match TRBD1. Germline values: CDR1 GTSNPN, CDR2 SVGIG (reference sequence). CDR3 length equals 14 residues. J gave up 14 bases and V 1 base, and 11 bases lay outside the gene matches. The CDR3 DNA sequence: TGTGCCTGGAGTGGTAGGGACAGGGCCCTCCGGCTGTTTTTT. It translates to CAWSGRDRALRLFF.

The V gene is TRBV10-3, the J gene TRBJ2-5, with TRBD1 as a possible D gene (6 bases). The germline CDR1 and CDR2 sequences are ENHRY and SYGVKD. Trimming left V 6 bases short and J 5 bases short, with 19 bases between. This CDR3 spans 15 amino acids. The CDR3 DNA reads as TGTGCCATCAGCGAAGAGAGGGGGTCATGGGAGACCCAGTACTTC. Protein sequence: CAISEERGSWETQYF.

This clone was recorded a few times. This chain uses TRBV9 with TRBJ1-6; TRBD1 might be the D (5 bases). The germline V gene has CDR1 SGDLS and CDR2 YYNGEE. The CDR3 is 14 residues long. V was pared by 2 bases and J by 10 bases, with 13 bases between. The chain's CDR3 is CASSVGGKDSPLHF. The DNA of the CDR3 is TGTGCCAGCAGCGTCGGGGGTAAGGACTCACCCCTCCACTTT. Complete variable domain (other parts from reference TRBV9 and TRBJ1-6): DSGVTQTPKHLITATGQRVTLRCSPRSGDLSVYWYQQSLDQGLQFLIQYYNGEERAKGNILERFSAQQFPDLHSELNLSSLELGDSALYFCASSVGGKDSPLHFGNGTRLTVT.

The sample holds a few counts of this clone. The CDR3 loop reads CASSQGQGDFNQPQHF. In DNA, the CDR3 is TGTGCCAGCAGCCAGGGGCAGGGGGATTTCAATCAGCCCCAGCATTTT. This rearrangement joins TRBV4-2 to TRBJ1-5, with 7 positions matching TRBD1. Germline V gene data show CDR1 as LGHNA and CDR2 as YNFKEQ. J lost 3 bases, V lost 3 bases, and 8 bases had no gene match. This CDR3 region has 16 residues.

J is TRBJ1-1 and V is TRBV5-1, with TRBD1 matching 8 bases. V was clipped by 6 bases and J by 4 bases; unmatched bases: 8. The CDR3 is made up of 14 amino acids. CDR1 is SGHRS and CDR2 is YFSETQ in the germline V gene. The CDR3 here is CASKQGDSATEAFF. Written as DNA, the CDR3 is TGCGCCAGCAAACAGGGGGATTCGGCCACTGAAGCTTTCTTT.

The chain uses TRBV24-1 and TRBJ1-1; 7 nucleotides align to TRBD1. From germline, CDR1 is KGHDR and CDR2 SFDVKD. V trimming: 4 bases; J trimming: 6 bases; junction bases outside the gene matches: 7. This CDR3 contains 14 residues. CDR3 protein: CATSERQGRPEAFF. The CDR3 coding sequence is TGTGCCACCAGTGAACGACAGGGAAGGCCTGAAGCTTTCTTT.

The table lists this clone with a count of one. This chain uses TRBV5-1 with TRBJ2-5; unclear D gene. The V gene's germline CDR1 is SGHRS and CDR2 YFSETQ. Trimming removed 0 bases from V and 0 bases from J, with 6 bases in between. This CDR3 comprises 14 residues. Written as DNA, the CDR3 is TGCGCCAGCAGCTTGGCCGACCACCAAGAGACCCAGTACTTC. Translating gives CASSLADHQETQYF.

The chain couples TRBV25-1 to TRBJ1-5; the match to TRBD1 covers 8 bases. V lost 6 bases to trimming and J lost 10 bases; unmatched junction nucleotides: 8. Germline V gene sequence: CDR1 MGHDK, CDR2 SYGVNS. CDR3 length: 13 amino acids. The CDR3 nucleotides read TGTGCCAGCAGGGACAGGGCCGGAGACCCCCAGCATTTT. The encoded protein is CASRDRAGDPQHF.

The CDR3: CASSQESHRNTGELFF. The CDR3 region has the DNA TGCGCCAGCAGCCAAGAATCCCACCGGAACACCGGGGAGCTGTTTTTT. The chain links TRBV4-3 to TRBJ2-2; D gene uncertain. CDR3 length: 16 amino acids. V shed 0 bases and J shed 1 base, with 9 bases lying between them. Germline CDR1 is LGHNA and CDR2 is YSLEER.

The V and J genes are TRBV18 and TRBJ1-4; D is unclear. Trimming took off 3 bases at V and 1 base at J, with 6 bases between the two ends. Germline CDR1 KGHSH, CDR2 LQKENI. This CDR3 contains 14 residues. CDR3 DNA sequence: TGTGCCAGCTCACCCGGCCTAACTAATGAAAAACTGTTTTTT. Translated: CASSPGLTNEKLFF.

Written as DNA, the CDR3 is TGTGCCGGATCCGGGACGGTGAGCACAGATACGCAGTATTTT. Its protein product is CAGSGTVSTDTQYF. The rearrangement links TRBV7-2 to TRBJ2-3; D is perhaps TRBD1 or TRBD2 (5 bases each). The CDR3 covers 14 residues. Trimming took off 11 bases at V and 0 bases at J, with 15 bases between the two ends. Germline loops: CDR1 SGHTA, CDR2 FQGNSA.

V usage is TRBV6-5 and J usage is TRBJ1-3; D remains ambiguous. In germline, CDR1 is MNHEY, CDR2 SVGAGI. V was clipped by 7 bases and J by 1 base, with 11 bases between them. The CDR3 covers 14 residues. CDR3 region: CASTKLGSGNTIYF. The CDR3 DNA is TGTGCCAGCACGAAATTAGGGTCTGGAAACACCATATATTTT.

This clone was seen only a few times. For the CDR3, the DNA is TGTGCCAGCAGGTCCCGACGGGGGATTACAGGACCATACAATGAGCAGTTCTTC. It translates to CASRSRRGITGPYNEQFF. This rearrangement joins TRBV28 to TRBJ2-1; perhaps TRBD2 as D (6 bases). The CDR3 runs to 18 residues. Germline values: CDR1 MDHEN, CDR2 SYDVKM. With 6 bases removed from V and 4 bases from J, the gap between germline ends came to 25 bases.

This clone was found a few times. The chain recombines TRBV5-1 with TRBJ2-4; tentative D call: TRBD1 (5 bases). Germline lookup yields CDR1 SGHRS and CDR2 YFSETQ. V was pared by 8 bases and J by 5 bases, with 17 bases between. The CDR3 consists of 14 residues. The CDR3 nucleotides read TGCGCCAGTAAGTCCCAGGGATCCCAAAACATTCAGTACTTC. Translated, it gives CASKSQGSQNIQYF. Based on the CDR3 plus reference TRBV5-1 and TRBJ2-4, the full variable domain is KAGVTQTPRYLIKTRGQQVTLSCSPISGHRSVSWYQQTPGQGLQFLFEYFSETQRNKGNFPGRFSGRQFSNSRSEMNVSTLELGDSALYLCASKSQGSQNIQYFGAGTRLSVL.